This TCR beta chain is drawn from a study of blood T cell repertoires in COVID-19. About the research overall: Donors in the United States, Italy and Spain gave samples during acute or convalescent COVID-19. PBMCs, B-cell-depleted T cells, or T cells provided the cDNA or gDNA that made up the material.

In the original analysis: Using reference gene primer amplification, nucleated cell counts were estimated. Sequencing was performed with immunoSEQ multiplex PCR; in TCRdb, only in-frame clones are kept and a portion is missing. The V and J calls and the clone size are those of that table, but D and trimming were determined from the DNA. The sample holds approximately 110,000 clones, 69% seen once. The CDR3 has 16 amino acids. Germline loops: CDR1 SGHKS, CDR2 YYEKEE (reference sequence). J was trimmed by 2 bases and V by 7 bases; bases with no gene match: 14. The sequencing sample was made of peripheral blood. The chain is built from TRBV5-5 and TRBJ1-2, with 7 bases matching TRBD1. The sequence was obtained from a man older than 75 with acute or convalescent COVID-19. CDR3 DNA sequence: TGTGCCAGCTTAATTGTACAGGGGAAGACCAACTATGGCTACACCTTC. This encodes CASLIVQGKTNYGYTF.